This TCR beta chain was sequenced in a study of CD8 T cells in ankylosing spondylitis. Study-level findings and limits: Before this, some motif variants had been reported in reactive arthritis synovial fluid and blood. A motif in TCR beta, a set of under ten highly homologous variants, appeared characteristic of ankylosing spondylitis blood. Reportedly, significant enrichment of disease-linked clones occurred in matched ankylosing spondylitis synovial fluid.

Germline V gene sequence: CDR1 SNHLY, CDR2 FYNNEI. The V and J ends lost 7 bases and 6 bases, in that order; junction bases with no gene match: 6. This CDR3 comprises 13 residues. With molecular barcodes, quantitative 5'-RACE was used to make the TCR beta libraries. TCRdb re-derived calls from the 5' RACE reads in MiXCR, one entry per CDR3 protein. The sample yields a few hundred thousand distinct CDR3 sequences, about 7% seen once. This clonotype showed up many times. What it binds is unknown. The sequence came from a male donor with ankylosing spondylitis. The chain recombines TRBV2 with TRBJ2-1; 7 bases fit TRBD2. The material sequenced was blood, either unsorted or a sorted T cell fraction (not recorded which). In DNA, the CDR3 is TGTGCCAGCATGGGAGGGGAGGGCAATGAGCAGTTCTTC. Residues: CASMGGEGNEQFF.